The clone carrying this TCR beta chain appeared many times. The antigen remains undetermined. The germline CDR1 and CDR2 sequences are SGHDN and FVKESK. The CDR3 consists of 16 residues. V lost 4 bases to trimming and J lost 4 bases; unmatched junction nucleotides: 11. Samples came from axillary lymph nodes draining the breast cancer. The sample is drawn from a study of breast tumors, draining lymph nodes, adjacent tissues. Study results and limitations: Tumor repertoires ranked between lymph nodes and nontumor tissue in diversity, with V and J gene preferences. Findings are consistent with lymph node origin and intratumoral expansion of most tumor T cells. The lymph node origin of tumor T cells was framed as consistent with a hypothesis, not demonstrated. Luminal-like breast cancer showed significantly greater tumor-nontumor repertoire similarity than basal-like breast cancer did.

Using its own MiXCR run on the multiplex PCR reads, TCRdb lists one record per CDR3 protein. Of about 180,000 distinct CDR3 sequences in the sample, more than 25% were seen once. The chain joins TRBV14 to TRBJ1-2, with 8 bases lining up with TRBD1. The specimen was axillary lymph node tissue. The TCR sequence derives from a female donor with breast cancer. Some clones in this sample may be carry-over from other donors' samples. DNA of the CDR3: TGTGCCAGCAGCCTTCGGACAGGGCAGCAATCCTATGGCTACACCTTC. Its protein product is CASSLRTGQQSYGYTF.